This entry lists 27 T cell receptor beta chains sequenced from one sample in a study of blood T cells in healthy people across ages. Primers used in a second PCR of roughly 6 to 11 cycles were a sample-barcoded 5' primer and a J-beta primer mix. TCRdb recomputed calls from the 5' RACE reads with MiXCR, one row per CDR3 protein. The repertoire consists of 1,800,000 or so distinct CDR3 sequences, with about 39% occurring once and the leading ten covering 23%. The source material was blood. The receptors were gathered from a human donor in good health.

The rearrangement joins TRBV7-2 to TRBJ2-7, with 8 bases aligning to TRBD1. Germline assignment: CDR1 SGHTA and CDR2 FQGNSA. J lost 3 bases, V lost 5 bases, and 6 bases had no gene match. This CDR3 has 14 amino acids. In DNA, the CDR3 is TGTGCCAGCAGCCCACAGGACAGGGTCTACGAGCAGTACTTC. Its protein product is CASSPQDRVYEQYF.

This sequence joins TRBV6-5 and TRBJ1-1, with 7 bases lining up with TRBD1. This CDR3 has 14 residues. The germline V gene has CDR1 MNHEY and CDR2 SVGAGI. Trimming took 4 bases from V and 5 from J; bases not matched to a gene: 7. The CDR3 region has the DNA TGTGCCAGCAGTTTACAGGGGTACAGGACTGAAGCTTTCTTT. This sequence encodes CASSLQGYRTEAFF.

Notes on this clonotype: Its ends do not fully match the called genes, so a read error is possible. The chain has TRBV7-9 and TRBJ2-3; 9 bases agree with TRBD2. The germline CDR1 and CDR2 sequences are SEHNR and FQNEAQ (reference sequence). The CDR3 consists of 14 residues. CDR3 sequence: CVSKRGGATDTQYF. The CDR3 nucleotides read TGTGTCAGCAAACGCGGGGGGGCGACAGATACGCAGTATTTT.

The V gene is TRBV5-1, the J gene TRBJ2-3; 14 positions match TRBD2. The length of the CDR3 is 21 residues. V shed 5 bases and J 1 base; nucleotides not matched to a gene: 18. Germline CDR1 SGHRS, CDR2 YFSETQ. CDR3: CASRGLVGLAGGHTGTDTQYF. The CDR3 DNA follows: TGCGCCAGCAGAGGATTAGTAGGACTAGCGGGGGGCCACACTGGCACAGATACGCAGTATTTT.

The rearrangement joins TRBV7-2 to TRBJ2-7; perhaps D is TRBD1 or TRBD2 (5 bases each). The CDR3 loop spans 15 amino acids. The germline V gene encodes CDR1 SGHTA and CDR2 FQGNSA. V gave up 1 base and J gave up 1 base, with 11 bases separating them. This chain's CDR3 is CASSLDRDASYEQYF. The CDR3 region has the DNA TGTGCCAGCAGCTTAGACCGGGACGCGTCCTACGAGCAGTACTTC.

The chain joins TRBV5-1 to TRBJ2-1; D unresolved. The CDR3 extends over 14 amino acids. Per the germline V gene, CDR1 is SGHRS and CDR2 is YFSETQ. V lost 7 bases, J lost 7 bases, and 18 bases lay in between. CDR3 DNA sequence: TGCGCCAGCGGCAGAAGGTTGTCCGGGAATGAGCAGTTCTTC. Translation gives CASGRRLSGNEQFF.

The chain has TRBV10-3 and TRBJ2-3, with TRBD1 matching 8 bases. CDR3 length: 15 residues. J was trimmed by 5 bases and V by 6 bases; bases with no gene match: 10. Germline CDR1 is ENHRY and CDR2 is SYGVKD. The CDR3 loop is CAISIRQGAGDTQYF. DNA of the CDR3: TGTGCCATCAGCATAAGGCAGGGGGCTGGAGATACGCAGTATTTT.

About this clonotype: A junction end diverges from the germline sequence, so it may reflect a read error. The chain uses TRBV6-5 and TRBJ2-1; no reliable D call. CDR1 is MNHEY, CDR2 SVGAGI, per germline. The CDR3 length is 13 residues. The CDR3 is CASTQRSYNERFF. In DNA, the CDR3 is TGTGCCAGCACCCAACGCTCCTACAATGAGCGGTTCTTC.

This clonotype was detected a few times. The chain employs TRBV28 and TRBJ1-5; D uncertain. CDR1 MDHEN and CDR2 SYDVKM come from the germline V gene. CDR3 size: 14 residues. Trimming removed 3 bases at V and 6 bases at J, with 12 bases between. Written as DNA, the CDR3 is TGTGCCAGCAGTTTCACTCCTTCCGGTCAGCCCCAGCATTTT. Its protein is CASSFTPSGQPQHF.

Details on this clonotype: One junction end does not reproduce the germline sequence, and a read error may be involved. The genes are TRBV29-1 and TRBJ1-1; TRBD1 agrees at 8 bases. The CDR3 has 14 residues. CDR1 and CDR2 from the germline V gene are SQVTM and ANQGSEA. CDR3 in DNA: TGCAGCGTTGCTATGCGGACAGGGTATACTGAAGCTTGCTTT. Translating gives CSVAMRTGYTEACF.

This clonotype was detected a few times. V is TRBV27 and J is TRBJ2-4; D is possibly TRBD1 (6 bases). The CDR3 has 12 residues. The germline V gene encodes CDR1 MNHEY and CDR2 SMNVEV (reference sequence). V dropped 0 bases and J dropped 13 bases, with 10 bases sitting between them. CDR3 protein: CASSLSDRLQYF. The CDR3, as DNA: TGTGCCAGCAGTTTATCTGACAGGCTCCAGTACTTC.

The CDR3 spells CSARGLAGGMETQYF. Written as DNA, the CDR3 is TGCAGTGCTAGAGGGTTAGCGGGGGGGATGGAGACCCAGTACTTC. The V call is TRBV20-1, the J call TRBJ2-5, with 11 bases aligning to TRBD2. Looked up from germline, CDR1 is DFQATT and CDR2 is SNEGSKA (reference sequence). The CDR3 length is 15 residues. V shed 1 base and J 5 bases; nucleotides not matched to a gene: 6.

This clonotype was detected a few times. The chain carries TRBV12-3 or TRBV12-4 and TRBJ2-5; D not resolved. The CDR3 extends over 13 amino acids. Trimming stripped 3 bases from V and 5 bases from J, with 10 bases between. CDR3 bases: TGTGCCAGCAGTTTTCTAGGGTGGGAGACCCAGTACTTC. This codes for CASSFLGWETQYF.

Concerning this clonotype: The germline gene is not matched at one end of the junction; a read error may be the cause. The rearrangement links TRBV18 to TRBJ1-1; no clear D. CDR1 KGHSH and CDR2 LQKENI come from the germline V gene. The CDR3 spans 14 residues. The CDR3: CASSPGAPDTGAFF. CDR3 coding DNA: TGTGCCAGCTCACCTGGCGCGCCCGACACTGGAGCTTTCTTT.

This clonotype has more than one count but fewer than ten. The J gene is TRBJ1-5, the V gene TRBV6-5; D unresolved. The germline V and J ends were trimmed by 6 bases and 4 bases, with 10 bases remaining between them. Germline V gene data show CDR1 as MNHEY and CDR2 as SVGAGI. This CDR3 comprises 13 residues. The CDR3 spells CASRQLGNQPQHF. In DNA, the CDR3 is TGTGCCAGCAGACAGCTCGGGAATCAGCCCCAGCATTTT.

The genes are TRBV7-3 and TRBJ2-6; 7 bases are a match to TRBD2. The CDR3 has 19 amino acids. The J segment lost 2 bases and the V segment lost 5 bases, leaving 15 bases of the junction unmatched. Germline CDR1 is SGHTA and CDR2 is FQGTGA. CDR3 sequence: CASSRIKTGGRAGANVLTF. Written as DNA, the CDR3 is TGTGCCAGCAGCCGGATCAAAACGGGGGGTAGAGCTGGGGCCAACGTCCTGACTTTC.

This chain joins TRBV12-3 or TRBV12-4 and TRBJ1-2; D is unclear. The CDR3 consists of 16 residues. V gave up 5 bases and J gave up 7 bases, with 23 bases separating them. CDR3 protein: CASSPHGRGPGGGYTF. Here the CDR3 DNA reads TGTGCCAGCAGTCCCCATGGCCGGGGTCCCGGCGGTGGCTACACCTTC.

The chain joins TRBV10-3 to TRBJ1-2; D gene unclear. The CDR3 has 12 residues. V shed 1 base and J shed 8 bases, with 8 bases lying between them. The germline CDR1 and CDR2 sequences are ENHRY and SYGVKD. The chain's CDR3 is CAISEWEDGYTF. The CDR3 nucleotides are TGTGCCATCAGTGAGTGGGAAGACGGCTACACCTTC.

This sequence joins TRBV7-2 and TRBJ1-2; D possibly corresponds to TRBD1 (5 bases). The germline V gene has CDR1 SGHTA and CDR2 FQGNSA. Trimming stripped 3 bases from V and 5 bases from J, with 13 bases between. This CDR3 has 14 amino acids. CDR3 sequence: CASSLGSGHYGYTF. Here the CDR3 DNA reads TGTGCCAGCAGCTTGGGATCCGGACATTATGGCTACACCTTC.

The table lists this clonotype with a few counts. The chain links TRBV11-1 to TRBJ2-7; 7 bases fit TRBD1. Looked up from germline, CDR1 is SGHAT and CDR2 is FQDESV (reference sequence). This CDR3 has 15 amino acids. The ends lost 3 bases at V and 5 bases at J; junction bases unmatched: 10. CDR3 sequence (DNA): TGTGCCAGCAGCTTCACAGGGGCAACCGCTGACGAGCAGTACTTC. Residues: CASSFTGATADEQYF.

Concerning this clonotype: Its ends do not fully match the called genes, so a read error is possible. The chain couples TRBV6-1 to TRBJ2-1, with no clear D. This CDR3 has 13 amino acids. Looked up from germline, CDR1 is MNHNS and CDR2 is SASEGT. The CDR3 nucleotides are TGTGCCTGCAGTGAAGGGAACCGGATGGAGCAGTTCTTC. Its translation is CACSEGNRMEQFF.

This clonotype has more than one count but fewer than ten. This rearrangement joins TRBV6-6 to TRBJ1-2; D perhaps matches TRBD1 (5 bases). The V gene's germline CDR1 is MNHNY and CDR2 SVGAGI (reference sequence). The V end lost 4 bases, the J end lost 0 bases, and 12 bases lay between the germline ends. The CDR3 spans 15 residues. The CDR3 spells CASSLSQGPNYGYTF. The CDR3 DNA is TGTGCCAGCAGTTTGTCGCAGGGACCTAACTATGGCTACACCTTC.

The V call is TRBV18, the J call TRBJ2-2; D is tentatively TRBD1 or TRBD2 (5 bases each). Germline V gene lookup returns CDR1 KGHSH and CDR2 LQKENI. V lost 4 bases and J 4 bases, leaving 19 bases between the germline ends. The CDR3 totals 17 residues. CDR3 in DNA: TGTGCCAGCTCACTATCATTAGGGACCGGCAGCACCGGGGAGCTGTTTTTT. It translates to CASSLSLGTGSTGELFF.

This clonotype was observed many times. The chain recombines TRBV4-2 with TRBJ2-7, with 7 bases aligning to TRBD2. Trimming cost V 0 bases and J 1 base; bases outside gene matches: 9. CDR1 is LGHNA and CDR2 is YNFKEQ in the germline V gene. The CDR3 is 17 amino acids. The CDR3 region has the DNA TGTGCCAGCAGCCAAGATGAGGAGCGGGGAGTATCCTACGAGCAGTACTTC. Translation: CASSQDEERGVSYEQYF.

CDR3 loop: CASNRNKANYGYTF. Here the CDR3 DNA reads TGTGCCAGCAACAGAAATAAAGCTAACTATGGCTACACCTTC. The V and J genes are TRBV3-1 and TRBJ1-2; unclear D gene. Germline CDR1 LGHDT, CDR2 YNNKEL (reference sequence). CDR3 size: 14 residues. The V gene lost 7 bases and the J gene lost 0 bases, with 12 bases spanning the gap.

This clonotype was seen a few times. The V gene is TRBV7-2, the J gene TRBJ1-2; TRBD1 aligns across 7 bases. V shed 0 bases and J 6 bases; nucleotides not matched to a gene: 7. Germline lookup yields CDR1 SGHTA and CDR2 FQGNSA. This CDR3 is 15 amino acids long. The CDR3 here is CASSLAHGTANGYTF. CDR3 nucleotides: TGTGCCAGCAGCTTAGCCCACGGGACAGCTAATGGCTACACCTTC.

This rearrangement joins TRBV12-3 or TRBV12-4 to TRBJ2-7; D not certain. V was trimmed by 3 bases and J by 0 bases, leaving 9 bases between them. This CDR3 has 14 residues. The CDR3 bases are TGTGCCAGCAGTTTCGCAGTGTTCTCCTACGAGCAGTACTTC. It codes for CASSFAVFSYEQYF.